This T cell receptor (beta chain) is from a study of cytomegalovirus exposure and HLA in healthy donors. The study's findings and limits: Associated with HLA alleles at 0.05 false discovery rate in a later analysis were 16,951 TCR beta sequences. By HLA locus, TCR association rates varied in a later analysis, with DRB1 showing the most and HLA-C the fewest. 150 to 200 TCR beta chains were listed as cytomegalovirus-associated.

Turning to this clone: Its specificity is unknown.

13 Jbeta primers and 60 Vbeta primers were used for the PCR. Clones were read by immunoSEQ multiplex PCR, and TCRdb kept only the in-frame ones, dropping some. The sample carries 120,000 or so clones, around 84% recorded once. This CDR3 has 15 residues. Germline CDR1 and CDR2: SGHRS and YFSETQ. V lost 0 bases and J lost 5; bases outside the gene matches: 5. This clonotype was sampled from a man aged 18 to 30 in good health and CMV-seronegative. V and J are TRBV5-1 and TRBJ1-1; TRBD1 matches 9 bases. The sample consisted of PBMCs. The CDR3 reads CASSLEGQGWTEAFF. The DNA of the CDR3 is TGCGCCAGCAGCTTGGAGGGACAGGGATGGACTGAAGCTTTCTTT.